This TCR beta chain appears in the sequencing data of a study of blood T cell repertoires in COVID-19. Looking at the study overall: The samples span acute and convalescent COVID-19 from the United States, Italy and Spain.

The protocol was immunoSEQ multiplex PCR, while the TCRdb copy is restricted to in-frame clones and leaves out a portion. The sample consists of 110,000 to 150,000 clones, 88% of them appearing once. The CDR3 runs 17 residues. Germline CDR1 is MNHEY and CDR2 is SVGEGT. Deletions cut 5 bases from V and 3 bases from J, with 17 bases between. Material: peripheral blood. This chain uses TRBV6-2 or TRBV6-3 with TRBJ1-6, with D maybe TRBD1 (5 bases). The source is a man between 70 and 80 years old with acute or convalescent COVID-19. As DNA, the CDR3 is TGTGCCAGCAGTAAGGGGCCAGGCGAAGACTATAATTCACCCCTCCACTTT. Translated: CASSKGPGEDYNSPLHF.